Listed here are 22 T cell receptor beta chains from one sample, sequenced in a study of T cells after posttransplantation cyclophosphamide. This table comes from immunoSEQ multiplex PCR, and its TCRdb copy is limited to in-frame clones, with some not included. The sample has under 25,000 clones, none seen only once. What was sequenced was PBMCs. The receptors derive from a woman aged 55-69 years in good health, CMV-negative, and a related stem cell transplant donor.

The table lists this clone with many counts. The chain links TRBV21-1 to TRBJ1-5; the D segment call TRBD1 is taken from the table without a DNA check. TRBV21-1 is recorded as a pseudogene. CDR3 length: 19 residues. The CDR3 nucleotides are TGTGCCAGCAGCAAGGGGGCGGGACAGACAATCTATAGCAATCAGCCCCAGCATTTT. Its protein product is CASSKGAGQTIYSNQPQHF.

In its sample, this clone was seen many times. At the DNA level, this CDR3 is encoded by other sequences in the same sample as well. V usage is TRBV7-8 and J usage is TRBJ2-7, with 9 bases identical to TRBD1. Germline V gene sequence: CDR1 SGHVS, CDR2 FQNEAQ. CDR3 length: 15 amino acids. The V gene end was trimmed by 0 bases and the J gene end by 1 base; junction bases not matched to a gene: 1. The DNA for the CDR3 is TGTGCCAGCAGCTTAGCTGGGACAGGGTCCTACGAGCAGTACTTC. It specifies CASSLAGTGSYEQYF.

This clone came up many times. The chain combines TRBV4-2 with TRBJ2-3, with TRBD1 identical over 11 bases. This CDR3 is 17 amino acids long. Germline V gives CDR1 LGHNA, CDR2 YNFKEQ. The trim removed 1 base at V and 3 bases at J, leaving 6 bases unmatched. Here the CDR3 reads CASSQARTGGGTDTQYF. CDR3 coding DNA: TGTGCCAGCAGCCAAGCCCGGACAGGGGGCGGGACAGATACGCAGTATTTT.

The sample holds a few counts of this clone. The chain uses TRBV4-2 and TRBJ1-6, with TRBD1 matching over 7 bases. Per the germline V gene, CDR1 is LGHNA and CDR2 is YNFKEQ. CDR3 length: 15 amino acids. V shed 8 bases, J shed 9 bases, and the junction held 13 bases outside the gene matches. Written as DNA, the CDR3 is TGTGCCAGCGGCCGCACAGGGGACCGTGGTTCACCCCTCCACTTT. Protein: CASGRTGDRGSPLHF.

This clone was seen at least ten times. This chain links TRBV5-1 with TRBJ2-2; D not certain. Germline V gene sequence: CDR1 SGHRS, CDR2 YFSETQ. V lost 4 bases and J lost 2, with 9 bases in between. The CDR3 extends over 14 amino acids. CDR3: CASSPTLNTGELFF. In DNA, the CDR3 is TGCGCCAGCAGCCCGACACTTAACACCGGGGAGCTGTTTTTT.

This clone has more than one count but fewer than ten. This chain uses TRBV2 with TRBJ2-2; D is ambiguous. CDR1 and CDR2 (germline): SNHLY, FYNNEI. The CDR3 extends over 13 amino acids. With 7 bases removed from V and 3 bases from J, the gap between germline ends came to 9 bases. CDR3 sequence: CASNPEDTGELFF. CDR3 nucleotides: TGTGCCAGCAACCCCGAGGACACCGGGGAGCTGTTTTTT.

This clone was seen many times. The chain joins TRBV6-5 to TRBJ1-3; D unresolved. V shed 7 bases and J shed 4 bases, with 8 bases lying between them. This CDR3 is built from 12 residues. Germline V gene lookup returns CDR1 MNHEY and CDR2 SVGAGI. The CDR3 region has the DNA TGTGCCAGCACCGCGGGGGGAAACACCATATATTTT. This codes for CASTAGGNTIYF.

This clone showed up many times. This chain joins TRBV10-2 and TRBJ1-6; D ambiguous. Germline assignment: CDR1 WSHSY and CDR2 SAAADI. Between the trimmed V and J ends, which lost 8 bases and 2 bases, there was a span of 10 bases. The CDR3 loop spans 14 amino acids. DNA for the CDR3: TGCGCCAGCGGAAACAGCCCCTATAATTCACCCCTCCACTTT. Its translation is CASGNSPYNSPLHF.

This clone was observed many times. The chain recombines TRBV27 with TRBJ1-5, with D perhaps matching TRBD1 (6 bases). With 4 bases removed from V and 0 bases from J, the gap between germline ends came to 10 bases. This CDR3 region has 15 residues. Germline values: CDR1 MNHEY, CDR2 SMNVEV (reference sequence). The CDR3 coding sequence is TGTGCCAGCAGTTCAGGACAGTTTAGCAATCAGCCCCAGCATTTT. It is translated as CASSSGQFSNQPQHF.

This clone was counted at least ten times. The chain has TRBV19 and TRBJ2-3; D is perhaps TRBD2 (5 bases). CDR3 length: 14 amino acids. Trimming cost V 6 bases and J 3 bases, with 13 bases left between them. The germline V gene has CDR1 LNHDA and CDR2 SQIVND (reference sequence). The CDR3 here is CASSPSGSTDTQYF. The CDR3 DNA is TGTGCCAGTAGCCCTTCTGGGAGTACAGATACGCAGTATTTT.

This clone showed up many times. The CDR3 nucleotides read TGCGCCAGCAGCTTCCGGGGGGCGAACACCGGGGAGCTGTTTTTT. Amino acid sequence: CASSFRGANTGELFF. The rearrangement links TRBV5-1 to TRBJ2-2, with 7 positions matching TRBD2. The junction had 1 base not matched to a gene; V was cut back by 2 bases and J by 0 bases. CDR3 length: 15 residues. CDR1 is SGHRS, CDR2 YFSETQ, per germline.

This clone has a handful of counts. The rearrangement uses TRBV9 and TRBJ1-1; no firm D call. The CDR3 spans 15 residues. In germline, CDR1 is SGDLS, CDR2 YYNGEE. Trimming took 0 bases from V and 1 from J, leaving 10 bases between them. CDR3 in DNA: TGTGCCAGCAGCGTAGGGTACAGAGCGAACACTGAAGCTTTCTTT. As protein: CASSVGYRANTEAFF.

The table lists this clone with many counts. The chain is built from TRBV7-6 and TRBJ2-1, with 9 nucleotides matching TRBD2. Germline loops: CDR1 SGHVS, CDR2 FNYEAQ. Unmatched junction bases numbered 5, after V lost 5 bases and J lost 0 bases. There are 16 residues in the CDR3. In DNA, the CDR3 is TGTGCCAGCAGCCTACTAGCGGGTAGCTCCTACAATGAGCAGTTCTTC. Encoded protein: CASSLLAGSSYNEQFF. The whole variable domain, remainder taken from reference TRBV7-6 and TRBJ2-1, is GAGVSQSPRYKVTKRGQDVALRCDPISGHVSLYWYRQALGQGPEFLTYFNYEAQQDKSGLPNDRFSAERPEGSISTLTIQRTEQRDSAMYRCASSLLAGSSYNEQFFGPGTRLTVL.

This clone appeared many times. The rearrangement joins TRBV5-4 to TRBJ2-3; no firm D call. Per the germline V gene, CDR1 is SGHNT and CDR2 is YYREEE (reference sequence). With 5 bases removed from V and 3 bases from J, the gap between germline ends came to 7 bases. This CDR3 has 12 amino acids. CDR3 nucleotides: TGTGCCAGCAGTCTCGAGACAGATACGCAGTATTTT. Translated: CASSLETDTQYF.

This clone occurred many times. The chain employs TRBV9 and TRBJ1-3; 7 nucleotides match TRBD1. CDR1 and CDR2 (germline): SGDLS, YYNGEE. This CDR3 contains 15 residues. The V segment lost 0 bases and the J segment 4 bases; nucleotides outside the gene matches: 4. CDR3 sequence reads: CASSVGGTVGNTIYF. The CDR3 DNA is TGTGCCAGCAGCGTAGGGGGGACAGTCGGAAACACCATATATTTT.

This clone was observed many times. The rearrangement joins TRBV7-6 to TRBJ2-7, with D perhaps matching TRBD1 (6 bases). Germline V CDR1 and CDR2: SGHVS, FNYEAQ. This CDR3 has 14 residues. Trimming shortened V by 5 bases and J by 0 bases, and 11 bases separated the two germline ends. This CDR3 reads CASSITGNSYEQYF. Written as DNA, the CDR3 is TGTGCCAGCAGCATTACAGGGAACTCCTACGAGCAGTACTTC.

This clone was detected ten times or more. CDR3 in DNA: TGCGCCAGCAGCGGAGGGGCCAGGCACTATGGCTACACCTTC. This codes for CASSGGARHYGYTF. The chain joins TRBV5-1 to TRBJ1-2, with a weak D call TRBD1 (5 bases). The germline V gene encodes CDR1 SGHRS and CDR2 YFSETQ. With 4 bases removed from V and 3 bases from J, the gap between germline ends came to 13 bases. The CDR3 contains 14 residues.

This chain uses TRBV28 with TRBJ2-5, with TRBD2 identical over 8 bases. The CDR3 runs 15 residues. V trimming: 3 bases; J trimming: 2 bases; junction bases outside the gene matches: 5. CDR1 and CDR2 from the germline V gene are MDHEN and SYDVKM. The CDR3 loop reads CASSFSGGGQETQYF. DNA for the CDR3: TGTGCCAGCAGTTTTTCTGGCGGGGGGCAAGAGACCCAGTACTTC.

This clone showed up many times. This chain uses TRBV30 with TRBJ1-3; D gene unclear. Per germline, CDR1 GTSNPN and CDR2 SVGIG (reference sequence). The CDR3 consists of 15 residues. With 3 bases removed from V and 6 bases from J, the gap between germline ends came to 18 bases. The CDR3 DNA reads as TGTGCCTGGAGGTTAGGACTGCCCCGAGAAAACACCATATATTTT. It yields the protein CAWRLGLPRENTIYF.

This clone has more than one count but fewer than ten. The chain links TRBV28 to TRBJ1-6; tentative D call: TRBD1 (6 bases). V was cut by 6 bases and J by 13 bases, with 25 bases left in between. The CDR3 has 16 amino acids. The germline CDR1 and CDR2 sequences are MDHEN and SYDVKM. CDR3: CASSRTVGVSAGPLHF. The CDR3 DNA sequence: TGTGCCAGCAGCCGGACAGTAGGGGTTTCGGCTGGCCCCCTCCACTTT.

This clone was observed many times. The chain has TRBV5-1 and TRBJ2-1, with D unclear. Trimming shortened V by 5 bases and J by 2 bases, and 11 bases separated the two germline ends. The CDR3 loop spans 14 amino acids. Germline-derived CDR1 and CDR2 are SGHRS and YFSETQ. Here the CDR3 reads CASREARPYNEQFF. The DNA for the CDR3 is TGCGCCAGCAGAGAGGCAAGGCCCTACAATGAGCAGTTCTTC.

The sample holds many counts of this clone. The CDR3 nucleotides are TGTGCCAGCAGCACAACAGGGGAAAGCACTGAAGCTTTCTTT. Its translation: CASSTTGESTEAFF. The chain recombines TRBV6-4 with TRBJ1-1; 7 bases are shared with TRBD1. The CDR3 loop spans 14 amino acids. Trimming removed 6 bases from V and 4 bases from J; junction bases left unmatched: 8. In germline, CDR1 is MRHNA, CDR2 SNTAGT.